This entry describes one T cell receptor (beta chain). Its specificity is unknown. This sample stems from a study of T-cell reconstitution after alpha-beta-depleted transplantation in children. Study observations and caveats: It was surviving recipient T cells and thymic progenitors that gave some patients high TCRbeta diversity at day 60. A year post-transplant, T-cell counts and diversity derived mostly from newly produced T cells. Reportedly, alpha-beta T cells present about two months post-transplant originated from several hundred expanded clones of graft origin.

Unique molecular identifiers were used to barcode this TCRbeta library. TCRdb re-analysed the PCR reads in MiXCR, keeping a single row per CDR3 protein. The sample lists about 600,000 distinct CDR3 sequences; about 21% were seen once. CDR1 DFQATT and CDR2 SNEGSKA come from the germline V gene (reference sequence). The ends lost 1 base at V and 3 bases at J; junction bases unmatched: 7. CDR3 length: 16 residues. The gene calls are TRBV20-1 and TRBJ2-1, with 9 bases that match TRBD2. The receptor was isolated from a boy under two years old who had a stem cell transplant for acute myeloid leukemia, so the T cells may come from the graft donor. The specimen comprised PBMCs, mostly from graft donor cells, sampled 360 days after TCRalphabeta/CD19-depleted stem cell transplant. This CDR3 reads CSARVVSGGFYNEQFF. The CDR3 region has the DNA TGCAGTGCTAGAGTAGTTAGCGGGGGCTTCTACAATGAGCAGTTCTTC.